Listed here are 4 T cell receptor beta chains from one sample, sequenced in a study of somatic mutations in cytotoxic T cells in rheumatoid arthritis. Generated by immunoSEQ multiplex PCR, the TCRdb table keeps only in-frame clones and is missing some. The sample records around 15,000 clones, over 65% being singletons. The sequencing sample was made of CD8+ T cells sorted from blood. Receptors originate from an adult with rheumatoid arthritis.

V and J are TRBV5-6 and TRBJ1-5; D is ambiguous. The CDR3 extends over 17 amino acids. V lost 0 bases and J lost 0, with 13 bases in between. Germline lookup yields CDR1 SGHDT and CDR2 YYEEEE. The CDR3 reads CASSLGLTQHSNQPQHF. CDR3 sequence (DNA): TGTGCCAGCAGCTTGGGACTGACACAACATAGCAATCAGCCCCAGCATTTT. The whole variable domain, remainder taken from reference TRBV5-6 and TRBJ1-5, is DAGVTQSPTHLIKTRGQQVTLRCSPKSGHDTVSWYQQALGQGPQFIFQYYEEEERQRGNFPDRFSGHQFPNYSSELNVNALLLGDSALYLCASSLGLTQHSNQPQHFGDGTRLSIL.

This sequence joins TRBV6-1 and TRBJ1-2; D might be TRBD1 (6 bases). In germline, CDR1 is MNHNS, CDR2 SASEGT. The length of the CDR3 is 15 residues. V lost 4 bases to trimming and J lost 4 bases, with 16 bases between them. CDR3 region: CASSGQTTGFYGYTF. CDR3 nucleotides: TGTGCCAGCAGTGGACAAACGACAGGATTCTATGGCTACACCTTC.

A single count supports this clone. The genes are TRBV4-1 and TRBJ2-1; D might be TRBD1 or TRBD2, each matching 6 bases. Germline assignment: CDR1 MGHRA and CDR2 YSYEKL. The V end was cut by 0 bases, the J end by 8 bases, with 14 bases between. CDR3 size: 15 residues. The CDR3: CASSQDRGGVDEQFF. DNA for the CDR3: TGCGCCAGCAGCCAAGACAGGGGAGGCGTTGATGAGCAGTTCTTC.

The J gene is TRBJ1-3, the V gene TRBV19, with D uncertain. CDR3 length: 11 amino acids. CDR1 is LNHDA and CDR2 is SQIVND in the germline V gene (reference sequence). Trimming shortened V by 8 bases and J by 7 bases, and 9 bases separated the two germline ends. In DNA form, the CDR3 reads TGTGCCAGTTTTCAAATGAACACCATATATTTT. Translation gives CASFQMNTIYF.